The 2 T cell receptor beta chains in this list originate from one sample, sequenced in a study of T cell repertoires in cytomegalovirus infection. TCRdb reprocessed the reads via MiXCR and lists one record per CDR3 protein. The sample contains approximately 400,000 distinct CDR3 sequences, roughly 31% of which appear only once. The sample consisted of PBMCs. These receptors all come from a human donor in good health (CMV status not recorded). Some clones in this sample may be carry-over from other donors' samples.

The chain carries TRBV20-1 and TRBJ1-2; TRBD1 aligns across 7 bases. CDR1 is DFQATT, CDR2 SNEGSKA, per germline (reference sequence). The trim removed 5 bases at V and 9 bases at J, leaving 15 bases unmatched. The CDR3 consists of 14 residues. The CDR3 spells CSALSHKGAECYTF. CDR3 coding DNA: TGCAGTGCTTTATCCCATAAGGGGGCTGAATGCTACACCTTC.

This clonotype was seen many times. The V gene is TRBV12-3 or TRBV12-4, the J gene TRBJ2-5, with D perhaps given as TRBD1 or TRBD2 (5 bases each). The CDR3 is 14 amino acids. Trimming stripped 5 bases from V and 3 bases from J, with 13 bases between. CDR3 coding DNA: TGTGCCAGCAGTAGGGGAGCCGAGAAAGAGACCCAGTACTTC. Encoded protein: CASSRGAEKETQYF.